These 2 T cell receptor beta chains were all obtained from the same sample, sequenced in a study of cytomegalovirus exposure and HLA in healthy donors. The PCR contained 60 Vbeta and 13 Jbeta primers. This table comes from immunoSEQ multiplex PCR, and its TCRdb copy is limited to in-frame clones, with some not included. This table holds around 200,000 clones, more than 80% found once. Sample: PBMCs. These receptors came from a boy between 10 and 17 years old in good health and CMV-seronegative.

This clone was picked up a small number of times. The rearrangement joins TRBV6-1 to TRBJ1-1; 9 bases match TRBD1. Germline lookup yields CDR1 MNHNS and CDR2 SASEGT. This CDR3 has 15 residues. V lost 2 bases, J lost 4 bases, and 5 bases stayed unmatched. CDR3 in amino acids: CASSESGTGSTEAFF. DNA of the CDR3: TGTGCCAGCAGTGAATCGGGGACAGGGAGCACTGAAGCTTTCTTT.

The chain couples TRBV15 to TRBJ2-3, with 7 bases fitting TRBD1. CDR1 and CDR2 (germline): LNHNV, YYDKDF (reference sequence). The CDR3 consists of 17 residues. Unmatched junction bases numbered 13, after V lost 4 bases and J lost 3 bases. The CDR3 DNA sequence: TGTGCCACCAGCAATCCCCCCGGAAGGGGGCTGACAGATACGCAGTATTTT. Encoded protein: CATSNPPGRGLTDTQYF.